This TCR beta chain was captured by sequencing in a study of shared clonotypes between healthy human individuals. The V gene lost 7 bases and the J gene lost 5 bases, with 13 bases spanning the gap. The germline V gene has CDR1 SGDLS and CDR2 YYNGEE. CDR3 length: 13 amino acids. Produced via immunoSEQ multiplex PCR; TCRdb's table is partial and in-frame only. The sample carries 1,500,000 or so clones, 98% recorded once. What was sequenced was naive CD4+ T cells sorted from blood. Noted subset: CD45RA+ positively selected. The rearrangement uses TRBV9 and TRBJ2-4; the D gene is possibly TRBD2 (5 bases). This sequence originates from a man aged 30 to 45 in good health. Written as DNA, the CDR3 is TGTGCCAGCGGAGGCCTCCGGCAAAACATTCAGTACTTC. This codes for CASGGLRQNIQYF.